The subject of this entry is one T cell receptor beta chain. This entry belongs to a study of CD8 T cells in Susac syndrome. CD8+ and CD4+ T cells circulating in blood were sequenced for TCR beta. The multiple sclerosis controls consisted of treatment-naive patients with relapsing-remitting disease, either stable or active. CD8+ and CD4+ T cells were negatively isolated; TEMRA cells were FACS-enriched. This CDR3 comprises 14 residues. Germline lookup yields CDR1 LNHDA and CDR2 SQIVND (reference sequence). V lost 5 bases to trimming and J lost 0 bases, with 11 bases between them. The RNA input was roughly 0.45 to 1 ug, and it was reverse transcribed with random hexamers. TCR beta CDR3 was amplified by immunoSEQ multiplex PCR. This amplification extended across 54 Vbeta and 13 Jbeta segments. In TCRdb, the immunoSEQ multiplex PCR reads were re-called with MiXCR into one record per CDR3 protein. The table records more than 95,000 distinct CDR3 sequences, 85% to 95% of them present only once.

The clonotype originates from a human donor with multiple sclerosis. V usage is TRBV19 and J usage is TRBJ2-7, with D perhaps TRBD1 (5 bases). Source material: CD4+ T cells from PBMCs. The CDR3 is CASSVIDSSYEQYF. CDR3 nucleotide sequence: TGTGCCAGTAGTGTCATCGACAGCTCCTACGAGCAGTACTTC. The full variable domain, its missing parts supplied by reference TRBV19 and TRBJ2-7, is DGGITQSPKYLFRKEGQNVTLSCEQNLNHDAMYWYRQDPGQGLRLIYYSQIVNDFQKGDIAEGYSVSREKKESFPLTVTSAQKNPTAFYLCASSVIDSSYEQYFGPGTRLTVT.